The 10 T cell receptor beta chains below come from one sample, sequenced in a study of cytomegalovirus exposure and HLA in healthy donors. With 60 Vbeta and 13 Jbeta primers, the PCR was carried out. The assay was immunoSEQ multiplex PCR, and TCRdb's table has in-frame clones only and misses some. The sample yields about 270,000 clones, roughly 88% seen once. Sequenced: PBMCs. The receptor set was obtained from a man aged 40-55 years in good health and CMV-seropositive.

The CDR3 loop is CASSQYGRDSGELFF. The CDR3 nucleotides are TGTGCCAGCAGCCAATACGGGAGGGACTCCGGGGAGCTGTTTTTT. This sequence joins TRBV4-2 and TRBJ2-2; 8 bases map to TRBD2. V shed 2 bases and J 6 bases; nucleotides not matched to a gene: 5. Germline-derived CDR1 and CDR2 are LGHNA and YNFKEQ. The CDR3 loop spans 15 amino acids.

The chain links TRBV5-1 to TRBJ2-7; TRBD2 agrees at 14 bases. CDR1 and CDR2 from the germline V gene are SGHRS and YFSETQ. J gave up 4 bases and V 3 bases, and 3 bases lay outside the gene matches. The CDR3 is 15 amino acids. The CDR3 DNA sequence: TGCGCCAGCAGCTGGGGACTAGCGGGAGATTACGAGCAGTACTTC. It translates to CASSWGLAGDYEQYF.

The V gene is TRBV25-1, the J gene TRBJ2-2; 7 bases agree with TRBD1. Germline CDR1 reads MGHDK; CDR2 reads SYGVNS. There are 16 residues in the CDR3. V lost 0 bases to trimming and J lost 1 base; unmatched junction nucleotides: 2. CDR3 residues: CASSEYRTGNTGELFF. The CDR3 nucleotides read TGTGCCAGCAGTGAATACAGGACAGGGAACACCGGGGAGCTGTTTTTT.

The chain links TRBV5-8 to TRBJ2-3, with no clear D. CDR1 and CDR2 from the germline V gene are SGHTS and YDEGEE. The length of the CDR3 is 16 residues. V lost 0 bases, J lost 2 bases, and 13 bases lay in between. Here the CDR3 DNA reads TGTGCCAGCAGCTTGGCCCTAGTTAGGTCCACAGATACGCAGTATTTT. Amino acid sequence: CASSLALVRSTDTQYF.

The CDR3 nucleotides read TGCGCCAGCAGCCAAGTACAGGACACTGAAGCTTTCTTT. Its protein is CASSQVQDTEAFF. The chain uses TRBV4-1 and TRBJ1-1, with D possibly matching TRBD1 (5 bases). V gave up 1 base and J gave up 3 bases, with 6 bases separating them. The CDR3 length is 13 residues. CDR1 and CDR2 from the germline V gene are MGHRA and YSYEKL.

The chain combines TRBV27 with TRBJ2-7; 7 nucleotides agree with TRBD1. The CDR3 sequence is 14 residues long. The junction had 4 bases not matched to a gene; V was cut back by 5 bases and J by 0 bases. The germline V gene encodes CDR1 MNHEY and CDR2 SMNVEV (reference sequence). CDR3 DNA sequence: TGTGCCAGCAGTCGACAGGGAACCTCCTACGAGCAGTACTTC. This sequence encodes CASSRQGTSYEQYF.

This chain joins TRBV6-6 and TRBJ2-7; 7 bases match TRBD1. Germline V gene sequence: CDR1 MNHNY, CDR2 SVGAGI (reference sequence). The CDR3 covers 13 residues. Unmatched junction bases numbered 2, after V lost 0 bases and J lost 6 bases. The CDR3 here is CASSYSTGIEQYF. As DNA, the CDR3 is TGTGCCAGCAGTTACTCGACAGGGATCGAGCAGTACTTC.

The chain links TRBV6-1 to TRBJ2-7, with D uncertain. The germline V gene has CDR1 MNHNS and CDR2 SASEGT. The CDR3 has 13 amino acids. Trimming left V 6 bases short and J 5 bases short, with 14 bases between. CDR3 nucleotides: TGTGCCAGCAGGGAGCGACCCCCAGACGAGCAGTACTTC. It yields the protein CASRERPPDEQYF.

The chain is built from TRBV27 and TRBJ1-2; the D gene is possibly TRBD1 (5 bases). The germline V gene has CDR1 MNHEY and CDR2 SMNVEV (reference sequence). Trimming took off 2 bases at V and 6 bases at J, with 10 bases between the two ends. The CDR3 covers 13 residues. The CDR3 loop is CASSLSWGDGYTF. CDR3 nucleotide sequence: TGTGCCAGCAGTTTAAGTTGGGGGGATGGCTACACCTTC.

This chain connects TRBV4-3 to TRBJ2-7; 8 bases are a match to TRBD2. Germline loops: CDR1 LGHNA, CDR2 YSLEER. This CDR3 spans 14 amino acids. Losses at the gene ends were 1 base for V and 3 bases for J; bases not matched to a gene: 2. The CDR3 sequence is CASSQGSGGYEQYF. Here the CDR3 DNA reads TGCGCCAGCAGCCAAGGAAGCGGGGGCTACGAGCAGTACTTC.